This is a list of T cell receptor beta chains from one sample in a study of blood T cell repertoires in COVID-19. Clones were sequenced by immunoSEQ multiplex PCR, and TCRdb holds only the in-frame ones, with some missing. This sample has about 93,000 clones, with about 80% found just once. Sample: peripheral blood. Source of these receptors: a human donor in a cohort sampled during active COVID-19. Both conserved end residues are part of each CDR3. Fields, in order: V gene, clone size, J gene, D gene, CDR3 protein, CDR3 DNA. D genes are given only for firm matches. Some rows mark clone size as missing; the rest say once, few, many or name a class of expanded clone.

TRBV6-2/TRBV6-3	-	TRBJ1-3	TRBD1	CASSYTGAVSGNTIYF	TGTGCCAGCAGTTACACAGGGGCCGTCTCTGGAAACACCATATATTTT
TRBV5-4	-	TRBJ2-7	-	CASSADSSSYEQYF	TGTGCCAGCAGCGCTGACTCCAGCTCCTACGAGCAGTACTTC
TRBV30	-	TRBJ1-6	-	CAWSEGRKSPLHF	TGTGCCTGGAGTGAGGGGCGGAAGTCACCCCTCCACTTT
TRBV28	-	TRBJ1-5	-	CASRRTVSNQPQHF	TGTGCCAGCAGGAGGACAGTTAGCAATCAGCCCCAGCATTTT
TRBV19	-	TRBJ1-5	TRBD1	CASRITGASNQPQHF	TGTGCCAGTAGGATAACAGGGGCCAGCAATCAGCCCCAGCATTTT
TRBV5-4	-	TRBJ2-1	-	CASSSRAKLGGNEQFF	TGTGCCAGCAGTTCGCGGGCTAAGTTGGGTGGGAATGAGCAGTTCTTC
TRBV9	few	TRBJ1-2	-	CASSSLGYGYTF	TGTGCCAGCAGCTCCCTAGGCTATGGCTACACCTTC
TRBV5-1	-	TRBJ1-2	TRBD1	CASSYTGGDGYTF	TGCGCCAGCAGCTACACAGGGGGCGATGGCTACACCTTC
TRBV18	-	TRBJ2-5	-	CASSPFNSETQYF	TGTGCCAGCTCCCCATTTAATTCAGAGACCCAGTACTTC
TRBV11-2	-	TRBJ2-7	TRBD1	CASSPRDRVTYEQYF	TGTGCCAGCAGCCCCCGGGACAGGGTAACCTACGAGCAGTACTTC